Listed here are 25 T cell receptor beta chains from one sample, sequenced in a study of naive and memory T cell subsets. General study results and limits: Naive repertoires, especially CD8, held a few larger clonotypes, possibly memory cells re-expressing CD45RA.

Two oligonucleotides, mixed equimolar, formed the beta constant-region primer covering TRBC1 and TRBC2. Four rounds of PCR amplified the ligated cDNA using nested alpha and beta constant-region primers plus SP2. TCRdb reprocessed the UMI-ligation and nested PCR reads with MiXCR, giving one entry per CDR3 protein. Here the sample spans 150,000 or so distinct CDR3 sequences, about 23% being singletons. These receptors are not linked to any known antigen. The sequencing input was naive CD4+ T cells from blood. Receptors were obtained from a human donor in good health.

The table lists this clonotype with a few counts. The chain has TRBV7-2 and TRBJ2-3; 9 bases match TRBD2. This CDR3 spans 15 amino acids. The V and J ends lost 3 bases and 5 bases, in that order; junction bases with no gene match: 6. Germline CDR1 reads SGHTA; CDR2 reads FQGNSA. The CDR3 nucleotides are TGTGCCAGCAGCTTGGCGGGAGGGAGGGAAGATACGCAGTATTTT. Translation gives CASSLAGGREDTQYF.

The J gene is TRBJ2-3, the V gene TRBV24-1; D gene unclear. Trimming stripped 10 bases from V and 3 bases from J, with 22 bases between. CDR3 length: 16 amino acids. Germline assignment: CDR1 KGHDR and CDR2 SFDVKD. The CDR3 DNA sequence: TGTGCCACGGTGGTGTCCGGATTACATCCAACAGATACGCAGTATTTT. This gives the protein CATVVSGLHPTDTQYF.

The rearrangement joins TRBV3-1 to TRBJ2-3; the D gene is possibly TRBD2 (5 bases). The CDR3 is made up of 14 amino acids. The V and J ends lost 0 bases and 4 bases respectively, with 8 bases between them. Germline V gene data show CDR1 as LGHDT and CDR2 as YNNKEL (reference sequence). CDR3 region: CASSQDSVSDTQYF. As DNA, the CDR3 is TGTGCCAGCAGCCAAGATAGCGTGTCAGATACGCAGTATTTT.

This clonotype was seen only a few times. The chain is built from TRBV3-1 and TRBJ2-7, with D perhaps being TRBD1 or TRBD2 (5 bases each). Germline assignment: CDR1 LGHDT and CDR2 YNNKEL (reference sequence). The CDR3 extends over 14 amino acids. Trimming cost V 1 base and J 7 bases, with 14 bases left between them. CDR3 DNA: TGTGCCAGCAGCCAAGGAACCGGGGCGACGGAGCAGTACTTC. Its translation is CASSQGTGATEQYF.

The table lists this clonotype with a few counts. The chain joins TRBV20-1 to TRBJ2-1, with TRBD2 identical over 8 bases. Germline loops: CDR1 DFQATT, CDR2 SNEGSKA (reference sequence). The CDR3 consists of 13 residues. The CDR3 DNA reads as TGCGGATTGCGGGAGGTCGGCCTCAATGAGCAGTTCTTC. It translates to CGLREVGLNEQFF.

V and J are TRBV29-1 and TRBJ2-1; 12 bases fit TRBD2. CDR1 and CDR2 from the germline V gene are SQVTM and ANQGSEA. This CDR3 contains 17 residues. Germline trimming cut 6 bases from V and 2 bases from J; bases unmatched to any gene: 11. The CDR3 DNA follows: TGCAGCGTCCCCAGGACTAGCGGGAATGATGCCTACAATGAGCAGTTCTTC. Residues: CSVPRTSGNDAYNEQFF.

CDR3 loop: CASSGQGRNTEAFF. DNA for the CDR3: TGCGCCAGCAGCGGACAGGGACGGAACACTGAAGCTTTCTTT. The gene calls are TRBV10-2 and TRBJ1-1; the match to TRBD1 covers 8 bases. The V gene's germline CDR1 is WSHSY and CDR2 SAAADI. Germline trimming cut 6 bases from V and 1 base from J; bases unmatched to any gene: 4. The CDR3 is 14 residues long.

The chain couples TRBV7-3 to TRBJ2-1, with unresolved D. Looked up from germline, CDR1 is SGHTA and CDR2 is FQGTGA. V was clipped by 1 base and J by 9 bases, with 10 bases between them. CDR3 size: 13 residues. This CDR3 is CASSLIGGFEQFF. The DNA of the CDR3 is TGTGCCAGCAGCTTAATAGGTGGGTTTGAGCAGTTCTTC.

The CDR3, as DNA: TGTGCCAGCAGTCCCCGACTAGCTTCGGGCAAAAACATTCAGTACTTC. Residues: CASSPRLASGKNIQYF. V and J are TRBV6-5 and TRBJ2-4; 7 bases agree with TRBD2. Trimming cost V 5 bases and J 3 bases; bases outside gene matches: 10. CDR3 length: 16 amino acids. Germline V gene data show CDR1 as MNHEY and CDR2 as SVGAGI.

This rearrangement joins TRBV9 to TRBJ2-3, with D perhaps TRBD1 or TRBD2 (5 bases each). V was pared by 3 bases and J by 6 bases, with 17 bases between. In germline, CDR1 is SGDLS, CDR2 YYNGEE. The CDR3 covers 15 residues. The DNA of the CDR3 is TGTGCCAGCAGCGAAGGGGCAGGGACGGGGGATACGCAGTATTTT. It specifies CASSEGAGTGDTQYF.

The chain couples TRBV7-8 to TRBJ2-3; D possibly corresponds to TRBD1 (5 bases). Trimming pared 2 bases from V and 5 bases from J, leaving 20 bases between. Germline V lookup: CDR1 SGHVS, CDR2 FQNEAQ. The CDR3 consists of 17 residues. CDR3 sequence reads: CASSLRRGFTRQDTQYF. CDR3 nucleotides: TGTGCCAGCAGCTTAAGAAGGGGTTTTACGAGACAAGATACGCAGTATTTT.

The V and J genes are TRBV20-1 and TRBJ2-1; no definite D call. There are 15 residues in the CDR3. The V end was cut by 0 bases, the J end by 0 bases, with 9 bases between. The germline V gene encodes CDR1 DFQATT and CDR2 SNEGSKA (reference sequence). CDR3 DNA: TGCAGTGCTAGAGAAGGACCGAGCTCCTACAATGAGCAGTTCTTC. It specifies CSAREGPSSYNEQFF.

The rearrangement links TRBV27 to TRBJ1-5, with 9 nucleotides matching TRBD1. The CDR3 runs to 14 residues. Trimming removed 5 bases from V and 6 bases from J; junction bases left unmatched: 5. Germline V gene sequence: CDR1 MNHEY, CDR2 SMNVEV (reference sequence). The CDR3 loop is CASSAGTGSQPQHF. As DNA, the CDR3 is TGTGCCAGCAGTGCGGGGACAGGGAGTCAGCCCCAGCATTTT.

This clonotype occurred once. V is TRBV12-3 or TRBV12-4 and J is TRBJ1-1; D is ambiguous. The V end lost 2 bases, the J end lost 3 bases, and 7 bases lay between the germline ends. The CDR3 loop spans 13 amino acids. The CDR3 bases are TGTGCCAGCAGTTTAAAACCTGACACTGAAGCTTTCTTT. Translating it yields CASSLKPDTEAFF.

This sequence joins TRBV6-5 and TRBJ2-3, with TRBD2 matching 9 bases. The CDR3 has 19 residues. Germline assignment: CDR1 MNHEY and CDR2 SVGAGI. V shed 5 bases, J shed 4 bases, and the junction held 19 bases outside the gene matches. CDR3 in DNA: TGTGCCAGCAGTCGGACAAGCCCCTATCTAGCGGGGTCCGCAGATACGCAGTATTTT. Translation: CASSRTSPYLAGSADTQYF.

V usage is TRBV5-8 and J usage is TRBJ2-2; tentatively, D is TRBD1 (6 bases). CDR1 is SGHTS, CDR2 YDEGEE, per germline. The CDR3 is 15 residues long. V lost 2 bases and J lost 4, with 12 bases in between. CDR3 nucleotide sequence: TGTGCCAGCAGCTTACAGGGACGGAGCACCGGGGAGCTGTTTTTT. This sequence encodes CASSLQGRSTGELFF.

This clonotype was detected a few times. The rearrangement links TRBV10-3 to TRBJ2-1; D may correspond to TRBD1 or TRBD2 (6 bases each). CDR1 is ENHRY, CDR2 SYGVKD, per germline. V gave up 2 bases and J gave up 8 bases, with 16 bases separating them. This CDR3 has 15 residues. This CDR3 reads CAISERGAAFDEQFF. The CDR3 bases are TGTGCCATCAGTGAGAGGGGGGCCGCCTTCGATGAGCAGTTCTTC.

The rearrangement links TRBV6-2 or TRBV6-3 to TRBJ2-4, with TRBD2 identical over 10 bases. There are 17 residues in the CDR3. V shed 6 bases and J 4 bases; nucleotides not matched to a gene: 12. Germline loops: CDR1 MNHEY, CDR2 SVGEGT. DNA of the CDR3: TGTGCCAGCAGCCAAAACCCGAGGACTAGCGGTAAAAACATTCAGTACTTC. It specifies CASSQNPRTSGKNIQYF.

The rearrangement links TRBV30 to TRBJ2-1; 8 bases fit TRBD1. The CDR3 loop spans 16 amino acids. V shed 0 bases, J shed 7 bases, and the junction held 11 bases outside the gene matches. CDR1 is GTSNPN, CDR2 SVGIG, per germline (reference sequence). The CDR3 DNA sequence: TGTGCCTGGAGTGTTGGTTGGCAGGGGGCCGGGAATGAGCAGTTCTTC. This translates into CAWSVGWQGAGNEQFF.

This clonotype came up a few times. The chain employs TRBV6-5 and TRBJ1-1; D uncertain. The CDR3 contains 14 residues. Germline CDR1 reads MNHEY; CDR2 reads SVGAGI. The germline V and J ends were trimmed by 2 bases and 7 bases, with 14 bases remaining between them. The CDR3 loop reads CASSYPWNKGEAFF. The CDR3, as DNA: TGTGCCAGCAGTTACCCGTGGAATAAGGGTGAAGCTTTCTTT.

The chain employs TRBV6-5 and TRBJ2-7, with 7 positions matching TRBD2. Per the germline V gene, CDR1 is MNHEY and CDR2 is SVGAGI. Germline trimming cut 2 bases from V and 6 bases from J; bases unmatched to any gene: 10. The CDR3 sequence is 15 residues long. CDR3 DNA: TGTGCCAGCAGTTACGAGGGACTAAAAACGGCCGAGCAGTACTTC. Translating it yields CASSYEGLKTAEQYF.

This chain joins TRBV3-1 and TRBJ1-2; 7 bases align to TRBD1. This CDR3 comprises 15 residues. CDR1 LGHDT and CDR2 YNNKEL come from the germline V gene (reference sequence). V was pared by 4 bases and J by 3 bases, with 8 bases of the junction left unmatched. CDR3 amino acids: CASSLATGFDYGYTF. DNA of the CDR3: TGTGCCAGCAGCCTCGCGACAGGGTTCGACTATGGCTACACCTTC.

This clonotype was picked up many times. The chain links TRBV7-8 to TRBJ2-7; D is possibly TRBD1 (5 bases). Trimming left V 1 base short and J 3 bases short, with 7 bases between. Looked up from germline, CDR1 is SGHVS and CDR2 is FQNEAQ. CDR3 length: 13 amino acids. The CDR3 reads CASSLGRDYEQYF. Here the CDR3 DNA reads TGTGCCAGCAGCTTAGGCAGGGACTACGAGCAGTACTTC.

V is TRBV3-1 and J is TRBJ1-1; D is undetermined. The CDR3 totals 14 residues. The germline gives CDR1 LGHDT, CDR2 YNNKEL (reference sequence). Trimming shortened V by 4 bases and J by 3 bases, and 12 bases separated the two germline ends. CDR3 region: CASSLRFGDTEAFF. Written as DNA, the CDR3 is TGTGCCAGCAGCCTCCGCTTCGGGGACACTGAAGCTTTCTTT.

V usage is TRBV12-3 or TRBV12-4 and J usage is TRBJ1-4; D unclear. The CDR3 length is 12 residues. Between the trimmed V and J ends, which lost 7 bases and 10 bases, there was a span of 13 bases. In nucleotides, the CDR3 is TGTGCCAGCACCTCGTTCCAAAGAAAACTGTTTTTT. Its translation is CASTSFQRKLFF.